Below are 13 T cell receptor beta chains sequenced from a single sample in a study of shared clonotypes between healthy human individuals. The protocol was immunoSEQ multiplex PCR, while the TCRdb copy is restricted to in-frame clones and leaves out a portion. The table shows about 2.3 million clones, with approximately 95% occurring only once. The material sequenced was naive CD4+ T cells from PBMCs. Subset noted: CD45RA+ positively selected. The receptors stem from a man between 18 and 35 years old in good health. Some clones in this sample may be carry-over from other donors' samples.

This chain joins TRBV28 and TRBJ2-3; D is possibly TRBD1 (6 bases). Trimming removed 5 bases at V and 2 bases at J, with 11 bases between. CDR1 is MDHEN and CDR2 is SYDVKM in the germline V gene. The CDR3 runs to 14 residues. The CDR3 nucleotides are TGTGCCAGCAGTCCCTGGACAGCCACAGATACGCAGTATTTT. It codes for CASSPWTATDTQYF.

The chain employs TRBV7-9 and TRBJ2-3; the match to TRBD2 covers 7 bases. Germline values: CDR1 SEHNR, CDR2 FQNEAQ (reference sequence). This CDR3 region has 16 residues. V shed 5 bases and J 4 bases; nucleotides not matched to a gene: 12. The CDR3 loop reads CASSQQAGSESDTQYF. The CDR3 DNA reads TGTGCCAGCAGCCAACAAGCGGGATCCGAATCAGATACGCAGTATTTT.

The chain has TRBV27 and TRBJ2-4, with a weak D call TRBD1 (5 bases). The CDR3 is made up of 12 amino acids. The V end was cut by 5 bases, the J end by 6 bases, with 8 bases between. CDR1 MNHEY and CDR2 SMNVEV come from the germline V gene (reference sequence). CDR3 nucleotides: TGTGCCAGCAGTACGCAGGGAAACATTCAGTACTTC. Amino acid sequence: CASSTQGNIQYF.

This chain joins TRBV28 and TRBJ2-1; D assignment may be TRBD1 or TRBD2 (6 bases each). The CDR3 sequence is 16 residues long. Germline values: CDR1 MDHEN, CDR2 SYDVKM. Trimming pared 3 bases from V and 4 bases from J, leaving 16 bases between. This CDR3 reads CASSFLGGTKYNEQFF. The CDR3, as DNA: TGTGCCAGCAGTTTCCTTGGGGGGACAAAGTACAATGAGCAGTTCTTC.

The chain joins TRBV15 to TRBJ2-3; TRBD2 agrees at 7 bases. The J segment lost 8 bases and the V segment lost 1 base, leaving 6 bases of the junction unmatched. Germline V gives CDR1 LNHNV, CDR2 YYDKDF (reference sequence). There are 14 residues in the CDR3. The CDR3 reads CATSRVYGGSTQYF. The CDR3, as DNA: TGTGCCACCAGCAGAGTTTACGGCGGGAGTACGCAGTATTTT.

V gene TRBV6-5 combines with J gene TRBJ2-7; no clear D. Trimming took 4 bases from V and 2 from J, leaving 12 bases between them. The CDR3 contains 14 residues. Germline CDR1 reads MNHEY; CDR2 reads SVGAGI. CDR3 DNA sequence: TGTGCCAGCAGTTTAGGACGAGGACCCTACGAGCAGTACTTC. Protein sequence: CASSLGRGPYEQYF.

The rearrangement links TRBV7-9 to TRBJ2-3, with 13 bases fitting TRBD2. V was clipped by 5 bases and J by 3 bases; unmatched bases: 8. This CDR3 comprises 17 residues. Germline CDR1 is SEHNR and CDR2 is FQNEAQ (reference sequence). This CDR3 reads CASSPGTSGTPTDTQYF. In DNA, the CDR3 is TGTGCCAGCAGCCCAGGGACTAGCGGGACGCCAACAGATACGCAGTATTTT.

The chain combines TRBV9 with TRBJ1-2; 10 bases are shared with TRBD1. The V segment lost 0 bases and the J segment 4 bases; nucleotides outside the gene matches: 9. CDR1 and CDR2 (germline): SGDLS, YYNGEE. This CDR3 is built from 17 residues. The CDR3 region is CASSVAMDRGVGYGYTF. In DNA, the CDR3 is TGTGCCAGCAGCGTAGCGATGGACAGGGGGGTGGGCTATGGCTACACCTTC.

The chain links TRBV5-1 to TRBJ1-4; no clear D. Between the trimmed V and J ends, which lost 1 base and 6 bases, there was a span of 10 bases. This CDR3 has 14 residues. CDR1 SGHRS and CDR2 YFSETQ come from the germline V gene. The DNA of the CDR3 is TGCGCCAGCAGCTTGTCCGGCAACTATGAAAAACTGTTTTTT. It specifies CASSLSGNYEKLFF.

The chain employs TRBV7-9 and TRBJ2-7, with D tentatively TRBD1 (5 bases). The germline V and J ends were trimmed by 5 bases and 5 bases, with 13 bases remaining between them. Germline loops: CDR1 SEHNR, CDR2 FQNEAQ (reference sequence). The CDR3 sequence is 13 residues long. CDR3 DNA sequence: TGTGCCAGCAGCCCGGGTCAGGGCGACGAGCAGTACTTC. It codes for CASSPGQGDEQYF. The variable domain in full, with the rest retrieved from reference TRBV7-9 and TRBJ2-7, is DTGVSQNPRHKITKRGQNVTFRCDPISEHNRLYWYRQTLGQGPEFLTYFQNEAQLEKSRLLSDRFSAERPKGSFSTLEIQRTEQGDSAMYLCASSPGQGDEQYFGPGTRLTVT.

This CDR3 is CASRGLVNTGELFF. CDR3 coding DNA: TGTGCCAGCAGGGGTCTTGTGAACACCGGGGAGCTGTTTTTT. The chain uses TRBV13 and TRBJ2-2; D is uncertain. This CDR3 has 14 residues. The germline V gene has CDR1 PRHDT and CDR2 FYEKMQ (reference sequence). V was pared by 6 bases and J by 1 base, with 9 bases between.

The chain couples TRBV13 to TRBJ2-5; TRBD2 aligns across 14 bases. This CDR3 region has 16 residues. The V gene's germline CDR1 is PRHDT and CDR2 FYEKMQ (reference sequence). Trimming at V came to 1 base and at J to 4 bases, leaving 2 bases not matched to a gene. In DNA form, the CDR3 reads TGTGCCAGCAGCTTAGTAGGACTAGCGGGAGGAGAGACCCAGTACTTC. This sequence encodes CASSLVGLAGGETQYF.

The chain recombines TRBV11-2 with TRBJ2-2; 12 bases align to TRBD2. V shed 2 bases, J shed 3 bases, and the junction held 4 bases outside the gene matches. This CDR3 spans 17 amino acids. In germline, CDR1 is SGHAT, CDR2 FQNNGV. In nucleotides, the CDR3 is TGTGCCAGCAGCTTAAAAGCTAGCGGGAGGGACACCGGGGAGCTGTTTTTT. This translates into CASSLKASGRDTGELFF.